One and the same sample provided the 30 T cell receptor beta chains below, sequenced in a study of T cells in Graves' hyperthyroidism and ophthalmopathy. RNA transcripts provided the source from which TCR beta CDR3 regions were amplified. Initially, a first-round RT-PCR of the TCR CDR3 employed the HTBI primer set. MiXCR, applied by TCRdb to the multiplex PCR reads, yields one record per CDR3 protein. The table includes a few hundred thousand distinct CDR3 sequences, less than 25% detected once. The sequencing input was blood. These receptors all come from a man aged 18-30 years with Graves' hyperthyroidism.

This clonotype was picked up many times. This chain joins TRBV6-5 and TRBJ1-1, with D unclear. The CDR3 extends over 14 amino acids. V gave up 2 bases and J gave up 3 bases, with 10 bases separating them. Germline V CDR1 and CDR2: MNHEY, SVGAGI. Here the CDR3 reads CASSYGGADTEAFF. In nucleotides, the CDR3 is TGTGCCAGCAGTTACGGAGGTGCGGACACTGAAGCTTTCTTT.

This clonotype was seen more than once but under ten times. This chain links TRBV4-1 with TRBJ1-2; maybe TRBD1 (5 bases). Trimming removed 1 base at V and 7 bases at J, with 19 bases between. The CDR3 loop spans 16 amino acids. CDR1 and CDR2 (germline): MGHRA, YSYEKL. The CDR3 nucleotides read TGCGCCAGCAGCCAAGGTCCGGGGACGACAATGGGTGGCTACACCTTC. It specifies CASSQGPGTTMGGYTF.

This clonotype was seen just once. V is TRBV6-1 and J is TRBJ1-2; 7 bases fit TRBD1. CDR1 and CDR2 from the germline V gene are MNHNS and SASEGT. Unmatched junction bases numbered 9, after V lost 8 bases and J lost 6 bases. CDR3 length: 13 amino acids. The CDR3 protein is CASRSGQLHGYTF. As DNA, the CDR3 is TGTGCCAGCCGATCGGGACAGCTACATGGCTACACCTTC.

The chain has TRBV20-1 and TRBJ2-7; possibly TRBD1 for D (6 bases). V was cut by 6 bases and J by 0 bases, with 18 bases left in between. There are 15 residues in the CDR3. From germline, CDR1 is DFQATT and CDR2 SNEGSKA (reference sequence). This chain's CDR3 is CSAPRPGQISYEQYF. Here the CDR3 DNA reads TGCAGTGCGCCTCGCCCCGGACAGATCTCCTACGAGCAGTACTTC.

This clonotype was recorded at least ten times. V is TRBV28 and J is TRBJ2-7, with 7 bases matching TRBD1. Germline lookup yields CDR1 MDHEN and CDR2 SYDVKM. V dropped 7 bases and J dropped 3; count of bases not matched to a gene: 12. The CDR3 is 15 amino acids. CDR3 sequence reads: CASTPDRAPNYEQYF. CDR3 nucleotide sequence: TGTGCCAGCACTCCAGACAGGGCCCCAAACTACGAGCAGTACTTC. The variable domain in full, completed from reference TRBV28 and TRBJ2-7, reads DVKVTQSSRYLVKRTGEKVFLECVQDMDHENMFWYRQDPGLGLRLIYFSYDVKMKEKGDIPEGYSVSREKKERFSLILESASTNQTSMYLCASTPDRAPNYEQYFGPGTRLTVT.

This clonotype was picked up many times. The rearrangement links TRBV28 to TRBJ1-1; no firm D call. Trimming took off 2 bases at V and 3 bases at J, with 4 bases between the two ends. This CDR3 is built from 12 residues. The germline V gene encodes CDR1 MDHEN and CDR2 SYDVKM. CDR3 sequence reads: CASSLEHTEAFF. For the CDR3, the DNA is TGTGCCAGCAGTTTAGAGCACACTGAAGCTTTCTTT.

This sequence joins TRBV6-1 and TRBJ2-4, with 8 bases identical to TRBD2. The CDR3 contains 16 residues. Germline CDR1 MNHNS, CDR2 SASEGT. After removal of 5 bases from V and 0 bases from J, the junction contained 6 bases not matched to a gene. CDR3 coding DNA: TGTGCCAGCAGTCGCGGGGGGAATTTAGCCAAAAACATTCAGTACTTC. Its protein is CASSRGGNLAKNIQYF.

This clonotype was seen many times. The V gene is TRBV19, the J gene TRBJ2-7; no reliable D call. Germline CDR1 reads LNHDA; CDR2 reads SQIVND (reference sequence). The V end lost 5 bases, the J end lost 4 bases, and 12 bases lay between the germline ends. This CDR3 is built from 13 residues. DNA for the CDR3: TGTGCCAGTAGTCCCGGCTCCCCATACGAGCAGTACTTC. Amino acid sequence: CASSPGSPYEQYF.

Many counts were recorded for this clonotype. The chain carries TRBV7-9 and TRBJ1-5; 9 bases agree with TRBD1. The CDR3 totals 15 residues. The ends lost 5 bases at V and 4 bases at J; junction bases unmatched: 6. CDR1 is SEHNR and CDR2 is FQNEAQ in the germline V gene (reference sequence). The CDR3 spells CASSAQQGANQPQHF. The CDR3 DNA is TGTGCCAGCAGCGCCCAACAGGGGGCGAATCAGCCCCAGCATTTT.

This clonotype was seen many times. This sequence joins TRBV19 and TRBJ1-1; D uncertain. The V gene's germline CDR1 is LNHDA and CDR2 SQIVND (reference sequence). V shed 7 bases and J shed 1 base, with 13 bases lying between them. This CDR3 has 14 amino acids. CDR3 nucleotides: TGTGCCAGTACCCCCGGGAGAGCGAACACTGAAGCTTTCTTT. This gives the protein CASTPGRANTEAFF.

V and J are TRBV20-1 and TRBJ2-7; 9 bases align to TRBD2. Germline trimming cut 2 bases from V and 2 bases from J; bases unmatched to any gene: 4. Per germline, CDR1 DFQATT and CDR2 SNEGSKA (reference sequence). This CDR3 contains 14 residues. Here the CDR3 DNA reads TGCAGTGCTAGAAAGGCGGGAGGGCCCTACGAGCAGTACTTC. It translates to CSARKAGGPYEQYF.

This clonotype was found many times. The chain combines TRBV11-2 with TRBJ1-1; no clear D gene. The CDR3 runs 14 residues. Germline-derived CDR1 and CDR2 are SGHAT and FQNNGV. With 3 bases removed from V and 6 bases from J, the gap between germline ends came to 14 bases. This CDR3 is CASSFGSRGAEAFF. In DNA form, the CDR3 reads TGTGCCAGCAGCTTCGGTTCAAGAGGCGCTGAAGCTTTCTTT.

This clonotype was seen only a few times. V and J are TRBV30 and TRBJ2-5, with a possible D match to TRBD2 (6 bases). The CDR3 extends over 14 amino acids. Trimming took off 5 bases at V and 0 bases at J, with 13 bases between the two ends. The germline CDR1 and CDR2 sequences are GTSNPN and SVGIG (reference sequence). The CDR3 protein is CAWAHWGDQETQYF. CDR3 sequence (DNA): TGTGCCTGGGCCCATTGGGGGGACCAAGAGACCCAGTACTTC.

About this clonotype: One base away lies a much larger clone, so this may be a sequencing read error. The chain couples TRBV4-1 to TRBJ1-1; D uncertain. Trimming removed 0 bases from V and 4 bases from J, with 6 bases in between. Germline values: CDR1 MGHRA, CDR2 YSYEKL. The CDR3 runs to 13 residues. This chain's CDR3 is CASSQDWVTEAFF. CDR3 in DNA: TGCGCCAGCAGCCAAGATTGGGTCACTGAAGCTTTCTTT.

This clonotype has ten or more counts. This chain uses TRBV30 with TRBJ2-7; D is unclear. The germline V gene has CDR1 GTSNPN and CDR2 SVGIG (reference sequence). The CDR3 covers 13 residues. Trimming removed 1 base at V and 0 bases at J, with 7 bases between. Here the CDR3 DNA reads TGTGCCTGGAGTGACGGAATCTCCTACGAGCAGTACTTC. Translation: CAWSDGISYEQYF.

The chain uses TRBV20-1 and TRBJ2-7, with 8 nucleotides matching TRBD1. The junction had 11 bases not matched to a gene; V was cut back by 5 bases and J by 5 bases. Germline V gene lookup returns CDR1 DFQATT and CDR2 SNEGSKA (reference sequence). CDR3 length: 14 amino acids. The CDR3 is CSAGPGTGKNEQYF. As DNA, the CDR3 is TGCAGTGCTGGGCCGGGGACAGGAAAAAACGAGCAGTACTTC.

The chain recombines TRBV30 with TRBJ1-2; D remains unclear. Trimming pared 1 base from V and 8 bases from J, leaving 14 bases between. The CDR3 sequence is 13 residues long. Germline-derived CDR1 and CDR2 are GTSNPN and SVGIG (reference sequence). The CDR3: CAWSAGPWWGYTF. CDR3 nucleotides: TGTGCCTGGAGTGCTGGACCGTGGTGGGGCTACACCTTC.

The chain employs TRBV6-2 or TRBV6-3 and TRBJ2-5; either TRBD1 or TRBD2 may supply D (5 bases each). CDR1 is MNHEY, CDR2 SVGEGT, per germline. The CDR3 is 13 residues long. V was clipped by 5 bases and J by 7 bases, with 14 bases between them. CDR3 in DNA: TGTGCCAGCAGTCCGCAAGGGACCGGGACCCAGTACTTC. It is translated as CASSPQGTGTQYF.

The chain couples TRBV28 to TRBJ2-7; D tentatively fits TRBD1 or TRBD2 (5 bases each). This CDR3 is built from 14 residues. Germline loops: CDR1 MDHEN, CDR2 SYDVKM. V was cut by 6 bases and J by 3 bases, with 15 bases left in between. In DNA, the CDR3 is TGTGCCAGCAGCCCCGAGGGGACGAACTACGAGCAGTACTTC. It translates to CASSPEGTNYEQYF.

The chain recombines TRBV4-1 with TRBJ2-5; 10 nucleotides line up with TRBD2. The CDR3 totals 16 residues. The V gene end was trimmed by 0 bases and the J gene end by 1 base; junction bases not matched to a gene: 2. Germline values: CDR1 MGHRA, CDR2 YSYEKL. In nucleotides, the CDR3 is TGCGCCAGCAGCCAAGATTTAGCGGGAGGCCAAGAGACCCAGTACTTC. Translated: CASSQDLAGGQETQYF.

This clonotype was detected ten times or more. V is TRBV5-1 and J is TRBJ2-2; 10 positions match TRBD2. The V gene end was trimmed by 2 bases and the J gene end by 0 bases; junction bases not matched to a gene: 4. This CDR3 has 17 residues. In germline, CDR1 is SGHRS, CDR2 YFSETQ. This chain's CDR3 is CASSLPTSGTNTGELFF. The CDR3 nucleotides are TGCGCCAGCAGCTTACCAACTAGCGGGACGAACACCGGGGAGCTGTTTTTT.

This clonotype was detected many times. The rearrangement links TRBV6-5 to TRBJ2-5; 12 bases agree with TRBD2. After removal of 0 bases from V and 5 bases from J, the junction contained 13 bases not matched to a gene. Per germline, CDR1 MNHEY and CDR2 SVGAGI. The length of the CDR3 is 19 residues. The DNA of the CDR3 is TGTGCCAGCAGTTACTCGATTGGACTAGCGGGGTTGGCAGGGGAGACCCAGTACTTC. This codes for CASSYSIGLAGLAGETQYF.

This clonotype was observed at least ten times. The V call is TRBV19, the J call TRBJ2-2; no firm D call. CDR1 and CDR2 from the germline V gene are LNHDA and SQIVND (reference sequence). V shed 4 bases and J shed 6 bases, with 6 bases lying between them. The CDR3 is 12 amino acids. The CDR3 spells CASSRGAGELFF. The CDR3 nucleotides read TGTGCCAGTAGTAGGGGTGCCGGGGAGCTGTTTTTT.

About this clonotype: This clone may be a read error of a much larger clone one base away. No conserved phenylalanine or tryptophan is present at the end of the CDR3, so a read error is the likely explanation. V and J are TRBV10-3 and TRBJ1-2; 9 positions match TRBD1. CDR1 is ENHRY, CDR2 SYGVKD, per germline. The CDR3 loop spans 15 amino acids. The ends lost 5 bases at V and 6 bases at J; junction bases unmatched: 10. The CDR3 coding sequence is TGTGCCATCAGTCGGGACAGGGAGGCCCTCCATGGCTACACCTAC. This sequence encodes CAISRDREALHGYTY.

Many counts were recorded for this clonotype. The CDR3 DNA is TGTGCCAGCAGCTTGCCTCCTACAGGGTACACTGAAGCTTTCTTT. It is translated as CASSLPPTGYTEAFF. V and J are TRBV5-5 and TRBJ1-1; possibly TRBD1 for D (6 bases). Germline CDR1 and CDR2: SGHKS and YYEKEE (reference sequence). Trimming stripped 1 base from V and 3 bases from J, with 13 bases between. This CDR3 contains 15 residues.

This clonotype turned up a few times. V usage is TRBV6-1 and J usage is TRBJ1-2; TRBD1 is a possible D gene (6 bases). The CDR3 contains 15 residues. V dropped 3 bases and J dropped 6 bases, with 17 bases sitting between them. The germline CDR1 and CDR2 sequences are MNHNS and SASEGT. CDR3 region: CASSDRANGQHGYTF. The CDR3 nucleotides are TGTGCCAGCAGTGACCGGGCAAACGGACAGCATGGCTACACCTTC.

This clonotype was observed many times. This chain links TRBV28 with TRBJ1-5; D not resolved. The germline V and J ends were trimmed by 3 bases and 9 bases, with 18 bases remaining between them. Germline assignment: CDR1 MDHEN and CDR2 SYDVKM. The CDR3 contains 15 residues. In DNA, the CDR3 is TGTGCCAGCAGTTTCCCTCCAGTACACCAAAGGCCCCAGCATTTT. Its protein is CASSFPPVHQRPQHF.

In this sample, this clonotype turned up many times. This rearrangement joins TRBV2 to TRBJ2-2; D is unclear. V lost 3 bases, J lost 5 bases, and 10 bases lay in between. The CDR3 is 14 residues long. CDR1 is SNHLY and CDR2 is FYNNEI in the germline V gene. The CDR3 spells CASSDVLSTGELFF. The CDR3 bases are TGTGCCAGCAGTGATGTGTTATCTACCGGGGAGCTGTTTTTT.

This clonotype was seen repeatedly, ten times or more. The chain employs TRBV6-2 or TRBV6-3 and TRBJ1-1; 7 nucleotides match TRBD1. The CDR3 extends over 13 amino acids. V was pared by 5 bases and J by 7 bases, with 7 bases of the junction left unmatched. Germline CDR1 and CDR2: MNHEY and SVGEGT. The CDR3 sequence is CASSQEGAVEAFF. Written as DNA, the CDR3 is TGTGCCAGCAGTCAGGAGGGGGCTGTTGAAGCTTTCTTT.

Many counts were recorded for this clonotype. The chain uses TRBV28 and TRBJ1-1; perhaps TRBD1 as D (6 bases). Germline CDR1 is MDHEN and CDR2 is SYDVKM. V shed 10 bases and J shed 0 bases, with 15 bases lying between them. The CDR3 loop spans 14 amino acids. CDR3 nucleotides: TGTGCCACAGGGGCAGTCTCCATGAACACTGAAGCTTTCTTT. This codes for CATGAVSMNTEAFF.